This T cell receptor beta chain was obtained from a study of T cell responses to AZD1222 COVID-19 vaccine. Points from the study as a whole: The span of vaccine-associated CD4 TCRs extended across spike, with dominance at 160-218 and 743-854. It was only six AZD1222 recipients who were seropositive at baseline. Researchers took repertoire samples only after the peak T cell response had come. Elevations in Spike-specific TCR breadth and depth followed administration of two AZD1222 doses.

Concerning this clone: Antigen: not known.

V dropped 2 bases and J dropped 2 bases, with 11 bases sitting between them. The CDR3 contains 15 residues. Germline-derived CDR1 and CDR2 are SGHVS and FQNEAQ. Some clones are missing from TCRdb's copy, which holds only in-frame ones; the method was immunoSEQ multiplex PCR. The sample lists 130,000 to 150,000 clones, around nine tenths occurring once. The sequencing used peripheral blood, collected on day 0 of MenACWY control vaccination. The origin of this receptor is an adult in good health. This chain uses TRBV7-8 with TRBJ2-3; D is tentatively TRBD1 or TRBD2 (5 bases each). The CDR3 nucleotides read TGTGCCAGCAGCTTATGGGTCGGGACCACAGATACGCAGTATTTT. Its protein is CASSLWVGTTDTQYF.